This TCR beta chain was identified during a study of T cell responses to AZD1222 COVID-19 vaccine. Trimming removed 3 bases at V and 2 bases at J, with 4 bases between. The CDR3 has 12 amino acids. Data came from immunoSEQ multiplex PCR; TCRdb stores just in-frame clones and leaves some out. The sample includes some 120,000 clones, approximately 90% seen only once; the top ten take 11%. The rearrangement uses TRBV12-3 or TRBV12-4 and TRBJ1-2, with D hard to call. Sequenced material: peripheral blood, taken on day 0 of MenACWY control vaccination. This TCR derives from an adult in good health. The CDR3 here is CASSFGNYGYTF. The CDR3 nucleotides are TGTGCCAGCAGTTTTGGGAACTATGGCTACACCTTC.